Below, 27 T cell receptor beta chains from the same sample are listed, as sequenced in a study of cytomegalovirus exposure and HLA in healthy donors. Primers: 60 Vbeta forward and 13 Jbeta reverse. TCRdb keeps only in-frame clones here, not all; method: immunoSEQ multiplex PCR. Among some 110,000 clones, 75% to 80% were seen once, and the ten largest hold 3% to 4.5%. What was sequenced was PBMCs. The origin of the receptors is a man between 40 and 49 years old in good health and CMV-seronegative.

The chain carries TRBV6-5 and TRBJ1-2, with TRBD1 matching over 7 bases. J lost 4 bases, V lost 4 bases, and 6 bases had no gene match. CDR3 size: 14 residues. Germline lookup yields CDR1 MNHEY and CDR2 SVGAGI. The CDR3 protein is CASSSGTAIYGYTF. DNA of the CDR3: TGTGCCAGCAGTTCCGGGACAGCCATCTATGGCTACACCTTC.

This clone was found a few times. The chain has TRBV28 and TRBJ2-2, with 8 bases identical to TRBD1. CDR1 and CDR2 from the germline V gene are MDHEN and SYDVKM. The CDR3 spans 14 residues. Losses at the gene ends were 8 bases for V and 6 bases for J; bases not matched to a gene: 8. The CDR3 here is CASYGQGWAGELFF. The CDR3 DNA reads TGTGCCAGCTACGGACAGGGTTGGGCCGGGGAGCTGTTTTTT.

The chain is built from TRBV7-2 and TRBJ2-3, with D possibly TRBD1 on 7 matching bases. CDR3 length: 17 amino acids. Between the trimmed V and J ends, which lost 4 bases and 2 bases, there was a span of 19 bases. In germline, CDR1 is SGHTA, CDR2 FQGNSA. The CDR3 coding sequence is TGTGCCAGCAGCTCCCGAGGCGGGACAGATCCCACAGATACGCAGTATTTT. It yields the protein CASSSRGGTDPTDTQYF.

This chain uses TRBV5-6 with TRBJ1-4; D gene uncertain. CDR3 size: 15 residues. Trimming shortened V by 1 base and J by 8 bases, and 15 bases separated the two germline ends. CDR1 is SGHDT and CDR2 is YYEEEE in the germline V gene. This chain's CDR3 is CASSLSGDSGEKLFF. The CDR3 region has the DNA TGTGCCAGCAGCTTGTCCGGGGATTCTGGCGAAAAACTGTTTTTT.

The genes are TRBV4-3 and TRBJ2-2; a weak D match, TRBD2 (5 bases). The CDR3 length is 13 residues. Germline lookup yields CDR1 LGHNA and CDR2 YSLEER. Deletions cut 1 base from V and 7 bases from J, with 7 bases between. CDR3 residues: CASSQAEGGELFF. CDR3 DNA sequence: TGCGCCAGCAGCCAAGCTGAGGGCGGGGAGCTGTTTTTT.

The V call is TRBV6-1, the J call TRBJ1-2; 10 nucleotides agree with TRBD1. Germline values: CDR1 MNHNS, CDR2 SASEGT. Trimming cost V 8 bases and J 3 bases; bases outside gene matches: 6. The CDR3 spans 14 residues. The DNA for the CDR3 is TGTGCCAGCGAGTCGGGACAGGGGCACTATGGCTACACCTTC. Translating gives CASESGQGHYGYTF.

This clone has only a few counts. The chain couples TRBV19 to TRBJ1-2, with 8 bases matching TRBD1. J was trimmed by 4 bases and V by 3 bases; bases with no gene match: 7. Germline-derived CDR1 and CDR2 are LNHDA and SQIVND (reference sequence). The CDR3 loop spans 15 amino acids. DNA of the CDR3: TGTGCCAGTAGTATCGGCCAACAGGGGGTCTATGGCTACACCTTC. Translation gives CASSIGQQGVYGYTF.

The V and J genes are TRBV6-4 and TRBJ2-3, with 10 bases identical to TRBD2. With 3 bases clipped from V and 4 bases from J, the junction kept 1 base outside the gene matches. The CDR3 length is 14 residues. Germline V gene lookup returns CDR1 MRHNA and CDR2 SNTAGT. The CDR3 is CASSEAGGADTQYF. CDR3 sequence (DNA): TGTGCCAGCAGTGAAGCGGGGGGGGCAGATACGCAGTATTTT.

The gene calls are TRBV5-1 and TRBJ2-7; 8 bases line up with TRBD1. The germline V gene has CDR1 SGHRS and CDR2 YFSETQ. The CDR3 extends over 15 amino acids. The trim removed 4 bases at V and 7 bases at J, leaving 13 bases unmatched. CDR3 bases: TGCGCCAGCAGCCCGCGACAGGGGTGGAAGGGTGAGCAGTACTTC. As protein: CASSPRQGWKGEQYF. Full variable domain (missing parts from reference TRBV5-1 and TRBJ2-7): KAGVTQTPRYLIKTRGQQVTLSCSPISGHRSVSWYQQTPGQGLQFLFEYFSETQRNKGNFPGRFSGRQFSNSRSEMNVSTLELGDSALYLCASSPRQGWKGEQYFGPGTRLTVT.

This chain uses TRBV19 with TRBJ1-5; D is unresolved. This CDR3 has 13 residues. The V and J ends lost 5 bases and 4 bases respectively, with 9 bases between them. CDR1 and CDR2 (germline): LNHDA, SQIVND (reference sequence). The CDR3 reads CASSRESNQPQHF. The CDR3 DNA reads TGTGCCAGTAGTCGGGAGTCTAATCAGCCCCAGCATTTT. Full variable domain (outside the CDR3, taken from reference TRBV19 and TRBJ1-5): DGGITQSPKYLFRKEGQNVTLSCEQNLNHDAMYWYRQDPGQGLRLIYYSQIVNDFQKGDIAEGYSVSREKKESFPLTVTSAQKNPTAFYLCASSRESNQPQHFGDGTRLSIL.

V gene TRBV5-1 combines with J gene TRBJ1-4; the match to TRBD1 covers 7 bases. The germline CDR1 and CDR2 sequences are SGHRS and YFSETQ. CDR3 size: 14 residues. J gave up 4 bases and V 4 bases, and 4 bases lay outside the gene matches. The CDR3 DNA is TGCGCCAGCAGCCAGACAGGGATTAATGAAAAACTGTTTTTT. This gives the protein CASSQTGINEKLFF.

The chain employs TRBV12-5 and TRBJ2-7; D unclear. Trimming pared 0 bases from V and 3 bases from J, leaving 12 bases between. CDR1 LGHNT and CDR2 FRNRAP come from the germline V gene. This CDR3 has 15 amino acids. The CDR3 is CASGLVSGADYEQYF. The CDR3 DNA reads as TGTGCTAGTGGTTTGGTGTCCGGAGCCGACTACGAGCAGTACTTC. Based on the CDR3 plus reference TRBV12-5 and TRBJ2-7, the full variable domain is DARVTQTPRHKVTEMGQEVTMRCQPILGHNTVFWYRQTMMQGLELLAYFRNRAPLDDSGMPKDRFSAEMPDATLATLKIQPSEPRDSAVYFCASGLVSGADYEQYFGPGTRLTVT.

The CDR3 here is CASSVIVSTDTQYF. The CDR3 DNA is TGTGCCAGCAGCGTAATAGTAAGCACAGATACGCAGTATTTT. The J gene is TRBJ2-3, the V gene TRBV9; D is ambiguous. Looked up from germline, CDR1 is SGDLS and CDR2 is YYNGEE. The V gene lost 1 base and the J gene lost 0 bases, with 6 bases spanning the gap. CDR3 length: 14 amino acids. Full variable domain (rest looked up from reference TRBV9 and TRBJ2-3): DSGVTQTPKHLITATGQRVTLRCSPRSGDLSVYWYQQSLDQGLQFLIQYYNGEERAKGNILERFSAQQFPDLHSELNLSSLELGDSALYFCASSVIVSTDTQYFGPGTRLTVL.

This chain joins TRBV29-1 and TRBJ2-5; TRBD1 might be the D (6 bases). Looked up from germline, CDR1 is SQVTM and CDR2 is ANQGSEA. The V end lost 8 bases, the J end lost 5 bases, and 21 bases lay between the germline ends. CDR3 length: 14 amino acids. The CDR3 nucleotides are TGCAGCCATAGAGACCCAGGGGATTGGGAGACCCAGTACTTC. This translates into CSHRDPGDWETQYF.

The chain links TRBV6-5 to TRBJ2-5; D remains ambiguous. The germline CDR1 and CDR2 sequences are MNHEY and SVGAGI. The CDR3 loop spans 14 amino acids. Trimming stripped 2 bases from V and 6 bases from J, with 13 bases between. The CDR3 sequence is CASSYSRSEKTQYF. Written as DNA, the CDR3 is TGTGCCAGCAGTTACAGCCGGTCCGAGAAGACCCAGTACTTC.

The rearrangement joins TRBV28 to TRBJ1-1; D possibly corresponds to TRBD1 (6 bases). The CDR3 covers 14 residues. V was shortened by 5 bases and J by 1 base, with 11 bases between the two germline ends. Germline values: CDR1 MDHEN, CDR2 SYDVKM. The CDR3 region has the DNA TGTGCCAGCAGTCAAGGGGGAGCGAACACTGAAGCTTTCTTT. Its protein is CASSQGGANTEAFF.

This clone was seen once. The gene calls are TRBV18 and TRBJ1-1; D ambiguous. The CDR3 has 14 amino acids. Germline V lookup: CDR1 KGHSH, CDR2 LQKENI. V lost 2 bases and J lost 8, with 15 bases in between. CDR3 residues: CASSPLGGNQEAFF. The CDR3 coding sequence is TGTGCCAGCTCACCATTAGGAGGTAATCAGGAAGCTTTCTTT.

The chain couples TRBV5-1 to TRBJ2-7, with D possibly matching TRBD1 (5 bases). CDR1 and CDR2 (germline): SGHRS, YFSETQ. V gave up 4 bases and J gave up 6 bases, with 14 bases separating them. This CDR3 region has 13 residues. DNA for the CDR3: TGCGCCAGCAGCCCCCAAGGGGTAGCCGAGCAGTACTTC. It translates to CASSPQGVAEQYF.

The V call is TRBV7-2, the J call TRBJ2-7; TRBD1 matches 9 bases. The CDR3 spans 14 residues. V lost 5 bases and J lost 4; bases outside the gene matches: 6. Germline V gene lookup returns CDR1 SGHTA and CDR2 FQGNSA. The CDR3 DNA sequence: TGTGCCAGCAGCCGACAGACAGGGGGGTACGAGCAGTACTTC. It translates to CASSRQTGGYEQYF.

This clone showed up just a few times. The chain links TRBV29-1 to TRBJ2-1; TRBD2 agrees at 7 bases. V lost 5 bases to trimming and J lost 7 bases; unmatched junction nucleotides: 14. Germline CDR1 reads SQVTM; CDR2 reads ANQGSEA. The CDR3 runs to 15 residues. CDR3 DNA: TGCAGCGTTCCCTTTTGGGCGGGGGAAAGTAATGAGCAGTTCTTC. Its translation is CSVPFWAGESNEQFF.

V is TRBV7-3 and J is TRBJ2-2, with a weak D call TRBD2 (6 bases). Germline assignment: CDR1 SGHTA and CDR2 FQGTGA. The CDR3 runs to 14 residues. The V gene lost 6 bases and the J gene lost 1 base, with 9 bases spanning the gap. In DNA form, the CDR3 reads TGTGCCAGCAGGTTGGGGGGGAACACCGGGGAGCTGTTTTTT. Translating gives CASRLGGNTGELFF. Combining the CDR3 with reference TRBV7-3 and TRBJ2-2 gives the whole variable domain GAGVSQTPSNKVTEKGKYVELRCDPISGHTALYWYRQSLGQGPEFLIYFQGTGAADDSGLPNDRFFAVRPEGSVSTLKIQRTERGDSAVYLCASRLGGNTGELFFGEGSRLTVL.

The V gene is TRBV5-5, the J gene TRBJ2-7, with unresolved D. The V end lost 3 bases, the J end lost 4 bases, and 11 bases lay between the germline ends. The CDR3 length is 13 residues. Looked up from germline, CDR1 is SGHKS and CDR2 is YYEKEE (reference sequence). CDR3 bases: TGTGCCAGCAGCTCTGATTGGAGTTACGAGCAGTACTTC. Protein sequence: CASSSDWSYEQYF.

V and J are TRBV19 and TRBJ2-1; TRBD1 matches 10 bases. Germline trimming cut 8 bases from V and 7 bases from J; bases unmatched to any gene: 11. Germline loops: CDR1 LNHDA, CDR2 SQIVND (reference sequence). CDR3 size: 15 residues. The CDR3 here is CASAVGDRGKNEQFF. The CDR3 DNA reads TGTGCCAGTGCGGTTGGGGACAGGGGTAAGAATGAGCAGTTCTTC.

The chain joins TRBV6-5 to TRBJ1-6; a possible D gene is TRBD1 (6 bases). This CDR3 has 14 amino acids. The V and J ends lost 5 bases and 4 bases respectively, with 9 bases between them. Germline V gene data show CDR1 as MNHEY and CDR2 as SVGAGI. CDR3 nucleotides: TGTGCCAGCAGTACAGGGTGGTATAATTCACCCCTCCACTTT. Translated, it gives CASSTGWYNSPLHF.

The gene calls are TRBV6-5 and TRBJ1-6; 8 bases map to TRBD1. The CDR3 contains 14 residues. The V gene end was trimmed by 8 bases and the J gene end by 9 bases; junction bases not matched to a gene: 9. Germline CDR1 and CDR2: MNHEY and SVGAGI. CDR3 in amino acids: CASALQGEGSPLHF. CDR3 coding DNA: TGTGCCAGCGCCCTACAGGGGGAAGGTTCACCCCTCCACTTT.

The rearrangement uses TRBV4-2 and TRBJ1-6; D call uncertain. This CDR3 has 14 residues. CDR1 is LGHNA, CDR2 YNFKEQ, per germline. V was pared by 0 bases and J by 7 bases, with 7 bases between. The DNA for the CDR3 is TGTGCCAGCAGCCAAGATCTCGTAAATTCACCCCTCCACTTT. Translated, it gives CASSQDLVNSPLHF.

This clone appeared a single time. The chain links TRBV19 to TRBJ2-7, with D possibly TRBD1 on 6 matching bases. Between the trimmed V and J ends, which lost 4 bases and 0 bases, there was a span of 10 bases. This CDR3 comprises 14 residues. CDR1 and CDR2 from the germline V gene are LNHDA and SQIVND (reference sequence). CDR3 protein: CASSNDRNSYEQYF. Written as DNA, the CDR3 is TGTGCCAGTAGTAATGACAGGAACTCCTACGAGCAGTACTTC.